This T cell receptor (beta chain) stems from a study of human T cells and chemical hapten exposure. Across the whole study: Patients had diphenylcyclopropenone applied to the scalp weekly throughout the roughly 25-week study.

Each CDR3 protein is one row after TCRdb ran MiXCR on the RACE reads. The data hold a few hundred thousand distinct CDR3 sequences, with 6% to 7% observed a single time. The CDR3 extends over 14 amino acids. Germline CDR1 is SGHRS and CDR2 is YFSETQ. In the case of this clonotype: A read error may be the cause here, since a much bigger clone is one base away.

Time point here: patch test 2, 6 weeks after DPC sensitization. Treatment defined: therapeutic diphenylcyclopropenone sensitization with weekly scalp DPC. The chain employs TRBV5-1 and TRBJ1-4, with D unresolved. The input for sequencing was whole blood, taken in connection with sensitization to the hapten diphenylcyclopropenone (DPC). The sequence was collected from a woman younger than 35 with alopecia areata. Some clones in this sample may be carry-over from other donors' samples. CDR3 sequence (DNA): TGCGCCAGCAGCTCAGGACGGGAGAATGACAAACTGTTTTTT. Its translation is CASSSGRENDKLFF. Supplemented by reference TRBV5-1 and TRBJ1-4, the full variable domain reads KAGVTQTPRYLIKTRGQQVTLSCSPISGHRSVSWYQQTPGQGLQFLFEYFSETQRNKGNFPGRFSGRQFSNSRSEMNVSTLELGDSALYLCASSSGRENDKLFFGSGTQLSVL.